A selection of T cell receptor beta chains follows, all from one sample in a study of technical replicates of blood from a handful of donors. The data were produced by immunoSEQ multiplex PCR, yet TCRdb's version contains in-frame clones alone and is incomplete. Of tens of thousands of clones listed, around 97% are singletons. Sequences were obtained from T cells isolated from PBMCs. These receptors were collected from a human donor in good health. CDR3s include the opening cysteine and the closing phenylalanine or tryptophan. The order of the fields is clone size, J gene, V gene, D gene, CDR3 DNA, CDR3 protein. The D gene is left open where the match is weak. Not every row has a clone size; where given, it reads once, few, many or a size class.

>-|TRBJ1-2|TRBV30|TRBD1
TGTGCCTGGAGACAGGGGGCAGTTAGTTACTATGGCTACACCTTC
CAWRQGAVSYYGYTF
>-|TRBJ2-3|TRBV9|-
TGTGCCAGCAGCGTAGCTCTGAGCACAGATACGCAGTATTTT
CASSVALSTDTQYF
>-|TRBJ2-3|TRBV5-4|TRBD2
TGTGCCAGCAGCTCGAATCGCGGGGGAAGCACAGATACGCAGTATTTT
CASSSNRGGSTDTQYF
>once|TRBJ1-5|TRBV5-6|TRBD1
TGTGCCAGCAGCCACGGGACAGGGGGCGTTCAGCCCCAGCATTTT
CASSHGTGGVQPQHF
>-|TRBJ1-1|TRBV11-2|-
TGTGCCAGCAGCTTATGGGGAGGGGGGAACACTGAAGCTTTCTTT
CASSLWGGGNTEAFF
>-|TRBJ1-3|TRBV6-5|-
TGTGCCAGCCAGTACGGACAGAGTGGAAACACCATATATTTT
CASQYGQSGNTIYF
>-|TRBJ2-1|TRBV12-5|-
TGTGCTAGTGGTTTGGTACTCAACAATGAGCAGTTCTTC
CASGLVLNNEQFF
>-|TRBJ2-5|TRBV7-9|-
TGTGCCAGCAGCAGCCGGGTAAGCGGAGAGACCCAGTACTTC
CASSSRVSGETQYF
>-|TRBJ2-1|TRBV25-1|TRBD2
TGTGCCAGCAGTGTCGGGAGGGCCTCCTACAATGAGCAGTTCTTC
CASSVGRASYNEQFF
>-|TRBJ2-1|TRBV20-1|-
TGCAGTGCTAGACACTACAATGAGCAGTTCTTC
CSARHYNEQFF
>-|TRBJ2-1|TRBV29-1|-
TGCAGTGGAACTAGCAGGCTCCTCTCCTACAATGAGCAGTTCTTC
CSGTSRLLSYNEQFF
>-|TRBJ1-4|TRBV5-4|TRBD1
TGTGCCAGCAGCTTCCGGACAGGGAATACTAATGAAAAACTGTTTTTT
CASSFRTGNTNEKLFF
>-|TRBJ2-7|TRBV4-1|TRBD2
TGCGCCAGCAGACCCGCCACGGGGGGGAGGCTGGGCGAGCAGTACTTC
CASRPATGGRLGEQYF
>-|TRBJ2-7|TRBV2|TRBD2
TGTGCCAGCAGTGGGGGACTAGCAGGGTACGAGCAGTACTTC
CASSGGLAGYEQYF
>once|TRBJ2-1|TRBV19|-
TGTGCCAGTAGTAGGGCCCATCTGAGGGACAATGAGCAGTTCTTC
CASSRAHLRDNEQFF
>-|TRBJ2-7|TRBV6-5|-
TGTGCCAGCAAAGAGGGACTTAGTCCCTACGAGCAGTACTTC
CASKEGLSPYEQYF
>-|TRBJ1-2|TRBV11-2|TRBD1
TGTGCCAGCAGCTCGCGGACAGGGGACTATGGCTACACCTTC
CASSSRTGDYGYTF
>-|TRBJ2-7|TRBV27|-
TGTGCCAGCAGTTTACGTCAGGGAAAGGACGAGCAGTACTTC
CASSLRQGKDEQYF
>-|TRBJ1-1|TRBV5-6|-
TGTGCCAGCAGAGCTTGGAGCAGGGTCGCTGAAGCTTTCTTT
CASRAWSRVAEAFF
>-|TRBJ1-2|TRBV18|TRBD1
TGTGCCAGCTCACCGGTATCCCGCGGTCGACAGGGGGCCTATGGCTACACCTTC
CASSPVSRGRQGAYGYTF
>-|TRBJ1-1|TRBV7-2|-
TGTGCCAGCACCAATTATAAGGGGAGGTTGGAAGCTTTCTTT
CASTNYKGRLEAFF
>-|TRBJ2-7|TRBV6-5|-
TGTGCCAGCAGGCGGAGCTCTTACGAGCAGTACTTC
CASRRSSYEQYF
>-|TRBJ2-7|TRBV28|-
TGTGCCAGCAGCACATCTTGGTACGAGCAGTACTTC
CASSTSWYEQYF
>-|TRBJ1-1|TRBV7-9|TRBD1
TGTGCCAGCAGCTTAGGATCTTTTAAAGACAGGGGCACTGAAGCTTTCTTT
CASSLGSFKDRGTEAFF
>-|TRBJ2-1|TRBV7-9|TRBD2
TGTGCCAGCAGCGGCCCCGGGGGGTGGCGTACCTACAATGAGCAGTTCTTC
CASSGPGGWRTYNEQFF
>-|TRBJ2-7|TRBV5-4|TRBD2
TGTGCCAGCAGCTTAAACCCCCTGCGGGAGGTCCACGAGCAGTACTTC
CASSLNPLREVHEQYF
>once|TRBJ2-7|TRBV25-1|TRBD2
TGTGCCAGCGGTGGGCTAGCGGGAGTATACGAGCAGTACTTC
CASGGLAGVYEQYF
>-|TRBJ2-7|TRBV6-1|TRBD2
TGTGCCAGCAGGGGACTAGCGGATGGAGGCTACGAGCAGTACTTC
CASRGLADGGYEQYF
>-|TRBJ2-1|TRBV2|-
TGTGCCAGCAGGATATATCGGGGGAATGAGCAGTTCTTC
CASRIYRGNEQFF
>-|TRBJ2-3|TRBV5-6|TRBD2
TGTGCCAGCAGCGTCAGGTTAGCGGGAGAAGGAGATACGCAGTATTTT
CASSVRLAGEGDTQYF
>-|TRBJ2-3|TRBV2|-
TGTGCCAGCAGCTCTACCACAGATACGCAGTATTTT
CASSSTTDTQYF
>-|TRBJ1-1|TRBV4-1|-
TGCGCCAGCAGCAGCCAACGGCGGACTGAAGCTTTCTTT
CASSSQRRTEAFF
>-|TRBJ2-5|TRBV7-9|TRBD2
TGTGCCAGCAGCTCCGGACTAGCTAGAGAGACCCAGTACTTC
CASSSGLARETQYF
>-|TRBJ2-5|TRBV25-1|TRBD2
TGTGCCAGCAGCCGGACTAGCGGGGGGTTCGAAGAGACCCAGTACTTC
CASSRTSGGFEETQYF
>-|TRBJ2-7|TRBV2|-
TGTGCCAGCAGTGATCGGGGAAGTTTCGTTCCGTTCAGTTCCTACGAGCAGTACTTC
CASSDRGSFVPFSSYEQYF
>-|TRBJ2-1|TRBV4-1|-
TGCGCCAGCAGCCAAGTGATTAGCGGCTACAATGAGCAGTTCTTC
CASSQVISGYNEQFF
>-|TRBJ2-7|TRBV30|TRBD1
TGTGCCTGGTACCGGGACAGGAGCTCCTACGAGCAGTACTTC
CAWYRDRSSYEQYF
>-|TRBJ1-1|TRBV10-3|-
TGTGCCATCAGTGAGTCGTGGGGAGATGAAGCTTTCTTT
CAISESWGDEAFF
>-|TRBJ2-7|TRBV4-1|TRBD1
TGCGCCAGCAGCCAAGGTCCCCGAACAACCGGGACAGGGACAATCGACGAGCAGTACTTC
CASSQGPRTTGTGTIDEQYF
>-|TRBJ1-1|TRBV7-6|-
TGTGCCAGCAGCGCCCCGGGGGTTCTGACTGAAGCTTTCTTT
CASSAPGVLTEAFF
>-|TRBJ2-5|TRBV14|TRBD1
TGTGCCAGCAGCCGACAGGGCGGGCAAGAGACCCAGTACTTC
CASSRQGGQETQYF
>-|TRBJ1-5|TRBV6-5|-
TGTGCCAGCAGCGCCAGGGGCTATAGCAATCAGCCCCAGCATTTT
CASSARGYSNQPQHF
>-|TRBJ1-6|TRBV4-1|TRBD1
TGCGCCAGCAGCCAACTTTTGGCCTCGACAGGGGAAAATTCACCCCTCCACTTT
CASSQLLASTGENSPLHF
>-|TRBJ1-1|TRBV9|-
TGTGCCAGCGTCGGGACTGTGGGAGCTTTCTTT
CASVGTVGAFF
>once|TRBJ2-7|TRBV5-1|-
TGCGCCAGCAGCTTGACAGCCGGATCCTACGAGCAGTACTTC
CASSLTAGSYEQYF
>-|TRBJ2-7|TRBV5-6|TRBD2
TGTGCCAGCAGCTTTTGGGGGCGGGGGGGCTACGAGCAGTACTTC
CASSFWGRGGYEQYF
>-|TRBJ1-2|TRBV10-3|-
TGTGCCATCAGTGGGCCGACTGGCGGCTACACCTTC
CAISGPTGGYTF
>-|TRBJ2-5|TRBV28|-
TGTGCCTCAACCCCCGAAGTAGCGGAAGAGACCCAGTACTTC
CASTPEVAEETQYF
>-|TRBJ2-2|TRBV9|TRBD2
TGTGCCAGCAGCGTAACTAGCGGGGGGCTGAACACCGGGGAGCTGTTTTTT
CASSVTSGGLNTGELFF